This T cell receptor beta chain was identified during a study of early T cells in non-severe SARS-CoV-2 infection. This clonotype appeared many times. V trimming: 3 bases; J trimming: 2 bases; junction bases outside the gene matches: 7. The CDR3 runs 16 residues. Unique molecular identifiers were attached to individual cDNA molecules. From the 5' RACE reads, TCRdb called clonotypes with MiXCR, one entry per CDR3 protein. In the table there are approximately 60,000 distinct CDR3 sequences, around 13% of which are singletons. This chain connects TRBV12-3 or TRBV12-4 to TRBJ1-5; 7 nucleotides agree with TRBD1. This clonotype was obtained from an adult who was a healthcare worker with PCR-confirmed SARS-CoV-2 infection or an uninfected control (not recorded which). The sequencing input was whole blood. CDR3 nucleotides: TGTGCCAGCAGTTTGAAGGGGGCAATCGGCAATCAGCCCCAGCATTTT. Encoded protein: CASSLKGAIGNQPQHF.